The next 21 T cell receptor beta chains were all read from a single sample in a study of breast tumors, draining lymph nodes, adjacent tissues. The lymph nodes were axillary draining lymph nodes from breast cancer patients. TCRdb reprocessed the multiplex PCR reads via MiXCR and lists one record per CDR3 protein. The sample consists of about 180,000 distinct CDR3 sequences, roughly 30% of them appearing once. The sample was axillary lymph node tissue. All receptors come from a female donor with breast cancer. Some clones in this sample may be carry-over from other donors' samples.

The sample holds many counts of this clonotype. J is TRBJ2-1 and V is TRBV7-8; D not resolved. The CDR3 sequence is 14 residues long. V shed 3 bases and J shed 7 bases, with 13 bases lying between them. From germline, CDR1 is SGHVS and CDR2 FQNEAQ. The CDR3 here is CASSLSMVANEQFF. CDR3 DNA sequence: TGTGCCAGCAGCTTGTCCATGGTGGCGAATGAGCAGTTCTTC.

Points on this clonotype: A much larger clone lies one base from this, so it may be a read error. V gene TRBV29-1 combines with J gene TRBJ2-2, with D possibly called TRBD1 or TRBD2 (6 bases each). The germline gives CDR1 SQVTM, CDR2 ANQGSEA. The CDR3 extends over 13 amino acids. CDR3 sequence (DNA): TGCAGCGTTCCAGGGGCGCAAACCGGGGGGCTGTTTTTT. Its translation: CSVPGAQTGGLFF.

This clonotype was counted only a few times. A much larger clone lies one base from this, so it may be a read error. The J gene is TRBJ2-5, the V gene TRBV7-9; TRBD2 aligns across 12 bases. After removal of 4 bases from V and 9 bases from J, the junction contained 15 bases not matched to a gene. CDR3 length: 17 amino acids. In germline, CDR1 is SEHNR, CDR2 FQNEAQ (reference sequence). The CDR3 reads CASSSRGASGRVKPQYF. CDR3 sequence (DNA): TGTGCCAGCAGCTCCCGAGGTGCTAGCGGGAGGGTGAAGCCCCAGTACTTC. Together with reference TRBV7-9 and TRBJ2-5, the CDR3 gives the full variable domain: DTGVSQNPRHKITKRGQNVTFRCDPISEHNRLYWYRQTLGQGPEFLTYFQNEAQLEKSRLLSDRFSAERPKGSFSTLEIQRTEQGDSAMYLCASSSRGASGRVKPQYFGPGTRLLVL.

This clonotype has more than one count but fewer than ten. V usage is TRBV18 and J usage is TRBJ2-1; TRBD2 matches at 9 bases. The CDR3 loop spans 16 amino acids. V lost 1 base to trimming and J lost 5 bases; unmatched junction nucleotides: 6. Germline-derived CDR1 and CDR2 are KGHSH and LQKENI. The CDR3 loop reads CASSPLIAGVDNEQFF. In DNA, the CDR3 is TGTGCCAGCTCACCACTGATAGCGGGAGTGGACAATGAGCAGTTCTTC.

As regards this clonotype: Just one base apart from a much larger clone, this may be a read error. The chain is built from TRBV7-9 and TRBJ2-1; tentatively, D is TRBD2 (5 bases). The CDR3 is 13 amino acids. Trimming shortened V by 5 bases and J by 4 bases, and 9 bases separated the two germline ends. Looked up from germline, CDR1 is SEHNR and CDR2 is FQNEAQ (reference sequence). In nucleotides, the CDR3 is TGTGCCAGCAGCCGGGAAATTTACAATGAGCAGTTCTTC. Its protein product is CASSREIYNEQFF.

This clonotype was recorded many times. The chain links TRBV24-1 to TRBJ2-2, with 9 bases identical to TRBD1. The length of the CDR3 is 16 residues. Germline V gives CDR1 KGHDR, CDR2 SFDVKD. Germline trimming cut 8 bases from V and 1 base from J; bases unmatched to any gene: 7. The CDR3 protein is CATTQGTGRNTGELFF. In DNA, the CDR3 is TGTGCCACCACCCAGGGGACAGGGCGGAACACCGGGGAGCTGTTTTTT.

Within the sample, this clonotype is medium-sized (0.01 to 0.1%). The chain has TRBV7-3 and TRBJ1-2, with D perhaps TRBD1 (5 bases). V gave up 6 bases and J gave up 3 bases, with 11 bases separating them. CDR1 is SGHTA and CDR2 is FQGTGA in the germline V gene. The CDR3 runs 13 residues. CDR3 loop: CASSPGTHYGYTF. The CDR3 coding sequence is TGTGCCAGCAGTCCAGGGACTCACTATGGCTACACCTTC.

As for this clonotype: A read error may be the cause here, since a much bigger clone is one base away. The chain couples TRBV20-1 to TRBJ2-1; no reliable D call. Germline V gene lookup returns CDR1 DFQATT and CDR2 SNEGSKA (reference sequence). This CDR3 is built from 11 residues. The CDR3 nucleotides are TGCAGTGCCCTAGACTGGAATGAGCAGTCCTTC. Protein: CSALDWNEQSF.

The sample holds many counts of this clonotype. This rearrangement joins TRBV7-2 to TRBJ2-5, with D tentatively TRBD2 (6 bases). Germline CDR1 SGHTA, CDR2 FQGNSA. This CDR3 has 14 residues. Trimming pared 1 base from V and 4 bases from J, leaving 10 bases between. The CDR3 DNA is TGTGCCAGCAGCTTAGGGGGTAGCGGAGAGACCCAGTACTTC. Translated: CASSLGGSGETQYF.

This clonotype was counted at least ten times. The V and J genes are TRBV7-2 and TRBJ2-3, with 8 bases matching TRBD2. Trimming took 5 bases from V and 3 from J; bases not matched to a gene: 10. The CDR3 runs to 16 residues. Per the germline V gene, CDR1 is SGHTA and CDR2 is FQGNSA. CDR3 bases: TGTGCCAGCAGCCGAGGGACTAGGGGCGGGACAGATACGCAGTATTTT. As protein: CASSRGTRGGTDTQYF.

In its sample, this clonotype is medium-sized (0.01 to 0.1%). The chain employs TRBV7-2 and TRBJ1-2, with D perhaps TRBD1 (6 bases). The CDR3 consists of 13 residues. Trimming removed 5 bases from V and 8 bases from J, with 15 bases in between. From germline, CDR1 is SGHTA and CDR2 FQGNSA. CDR3 nucleotide sequence: TGTGCCAGCAGCCCCTCGGGGGGGCGAGGCTACACCTTC. The encoded protein is CASSPSGGRGYTF.

Comments on this clonotype: A single base separates this from a much larger clone, so it may be a read error. This chain uses TRBV5-4 with TRBJ2-7, with D possibly TRBD2 on 5 matching bases. Germline V gene lookup returns CDR1 SGHNT and CDR2 YYREEE (reference sequence). The CDR3 is made up of 13 amino acids. V lost 1 base and J lost 2, with 7 bases in between. For the CDR3, the DNA is TGTGCCAGCAGCTTGTTCGGGGCCTACGAGCAGTACTTC. This translates into CASSLFGAYEQYF. Using reference TRBV5-4 and TRBJ2-7 for the parts outside the CDR3, the full variable domain is ETGVTQSPTHLIKTRGQQVTLRCSSQSGHNTVSWYQQALGQGPQFIFQYYREEENGRGNFPPRFSGLQFPNYSSELNVNALELDDSALYLCASSLFGAYEQYFGPGTRLTVT.

This clonotype has a count of ten or more. This sequence joins TRBV20-1 and TRBJ2-1, with 8 positions matching TRBD2. V shed 3 bases and J 2 bases; nucleotides not matched to a gene: 9. The CDR3 runs to 16 residues. Germline V CDR1 and CDR2: DFQATT, SNEGSKA (reference sequence). The CDR3 bases are TGCAGTGCTAGTCACGGGGGGGGGGCCGCCTACAATGAGCAGTTCTTC. Its protein product is CSASHGGGAAYNEQFF.

This clonotype was recorded at least ten times. The chain couples TRBV3-1 to TRBJ1-2; 8 bases are shared with TRBD1. V lost 4 bases to trimming and J lost 4 bases; unmatched junction nucleotides: 8. The germline V gene has CDR1 LGHDT and CDR2 YNNKEL (reference sequence). This CDR3 is built from 15 residues. CDR3 in amino acids: CASSPRTGWAYGYTF. For the CDR3, the DNA is TGTGCCAGCAGCCCTCGGACAGGGTGGGCCTATGGCTACACCTTC.

This clonotype was seen at least ten times. This chain links TRBV6-5 with TRBJ2-7; 8 bases map to TRBD2. The CDR3 has 14 amino acids. With V trimmed by 7 bases and J by 3 bases, 8 bases remained unmatched. The V gene's germline CDR1 is MNHEY and CDR2 SVGAGI. The CDR3 DNA reads as TGTGCCAGCACCCTCGGGAGCGGGGGCTACGAGCAGTACTTC. Translated, it gives CASTLGSGGYEQYF.

This clonotype was recorded many times. This chain uses TRBV5-1 with TRBJ2-1; D may be TRBD1 (6 bases). V was pared by 3 bases and J by 6 bases, with 13 bases between. Germline V gives CDR1 SGHRS, CDR2 YFSETQ. The CDR3 runs to 14 residues. The CDR3 protein is CASSWAGESNEQFF. CDR3 DNA: TGCGCCAGCAGCTGGGCAGGGGAGTCCAATGAGCAGTTCTTC.

On this clonotype: A much more abundant neighbour one base away suggests this may be a read error. No conserved phenylalanine or tryptophan is present at the end of the CDR3, so a read error is the likely explanation. The chain combines TRBV6-6 with TRBJ2-2; TRBD1 agrees at 8 bases. The J segment lost 5 bases and the V segment lost 6 bases, leaving 2 bases of the junction unmatched. This CDR3 is built from 13 residues. The germline V gene has CDR1 MNHNY and CDR2 SVGAGI (reference sequence). The DNA for the CDR3 is TGTGCCAGCAGCCAGGGGGCTACCGGGGAGCTGTTTCTT. Its translation: CASSQGATGELFL.

This clonotype occurred many times. V is TRBV7-9 and J is TRBJ2-1, with TRBD2 identical over 9 bases. V lost 5 bases to trimming and J lost 3 bases; unmatched junction nucleotides: 2. The CDR3 contains 14 residues. Germline V lookup: CDR1 SEHNR, CDR2 FQNEAQ (reference sequence). CDR3 sequence reads: CASSGREGYNEQFF. The CDR3 DNA reads TGTGCCAGCAGCGGGCGGGAGGGCTACAATGAGCAGTTCTTC.

The sample holds many counts of this clonotype. The rearrangement links TRBV9 to TRBJ2-1; 7 bases fit TRBD2. V shed 4 bases and J 5 bases; nucleotides not matched to a gene: 6. Germline lookup yields CDR1 SGDLS and CDR2 YYNGEE. The length of the CDR3 is 14 residues. The CDR3 DNA is TGTGCCAGCAGCCCCACTAGCGTCCACAATGAGCAGTTCTTC. Translated: CASSPTSVHNEQFF.

This clonotype was found once. This chain connects TRBV25-1 to TRBJ1-2; 8 positions match TRBD1. J lost 4 bases, V lost 4 bases, and 5 bases had no gene match. This CDR3 contains 14 residues. The germline gives CDR1 MGHDK, CDR2 SYGVNS. The CDR3 nucleotides read TGTGCCAGCAGTGTACAGGGGGAGGGCTATGGCTACACCTTC. Protein sequence: CASSVQGEGYGYTF.

This clonotype occurred many times. This sequence joins TRBV9 and TRBJ1-5; D not resolved. Germline CDR1 is SGDLS and CDR2 is YYNGEE. The V end lost 0 bases, the J end lost 4 bases, and 8 bases lay between the germline ends. CDR3 length: 14 residues. CDR3 sequence (DNA): TGTGCCAGCAGCGTAGGACGGAATAATCAGCCCCAGCATTTT. It translates to CASSVGRNNQPQHF.